This T cell receptor (beta chain) came from a study of cytomegalovirus exposure and HLA in healthy donors. General study points: The study listed around 150 cytomegalovirus-associated TCR beta chains. An analysis done earlier found most TCR beta V segments productive about 90% or about 30% of the time. Later work found most CMV-associated TCR beta chains apparently HLA-restricted.

A note on this clone: What it binds is not known.

These donors, healthy bone marrow donors, were studied. PCR used 60 Vbeta primers and 13 Jbeta primers. The assay was immunoSEQ multiplex PCR, and TCRdb's table has in-frame clones only and misses some. The table shows 200,000 to 250,000 clones, with 60% to 80% occurring only once. This CDR3 has 13 amino acids. CDR1 and CDR2 (germline): GTSNPN, SVGIG (reference sequence). V lost 4 bases and J lost 5, with 14 bases in between. The sequencing sample was made of PBMCs. The clonotype comes from a woman aged 25 to 39 in good health and CMV-seronegative. The V and J genes are TRBV30 and TRBJ2-5; D possibly corresponds to TRBD2 (6 bases). The CDR3 DNA reads TGTGCCTGGACCCTAGGGCTAGCGGAGACCCAGTACTTC. Its translation: CAWTLGLAETQYF. The variable domain in full, completed from reference TRBV30 and TRBJ2-5, reads SQTIHQWPATLVQPVGSPLSLECTVEGTSNPNLYWYRQAAGRGLQLLFYSVGIGQISSEVPQNLSASRPQDRQFILSSKKLLLSDSGFYLCAWTLGLAETQYFGPGTRLLVL.